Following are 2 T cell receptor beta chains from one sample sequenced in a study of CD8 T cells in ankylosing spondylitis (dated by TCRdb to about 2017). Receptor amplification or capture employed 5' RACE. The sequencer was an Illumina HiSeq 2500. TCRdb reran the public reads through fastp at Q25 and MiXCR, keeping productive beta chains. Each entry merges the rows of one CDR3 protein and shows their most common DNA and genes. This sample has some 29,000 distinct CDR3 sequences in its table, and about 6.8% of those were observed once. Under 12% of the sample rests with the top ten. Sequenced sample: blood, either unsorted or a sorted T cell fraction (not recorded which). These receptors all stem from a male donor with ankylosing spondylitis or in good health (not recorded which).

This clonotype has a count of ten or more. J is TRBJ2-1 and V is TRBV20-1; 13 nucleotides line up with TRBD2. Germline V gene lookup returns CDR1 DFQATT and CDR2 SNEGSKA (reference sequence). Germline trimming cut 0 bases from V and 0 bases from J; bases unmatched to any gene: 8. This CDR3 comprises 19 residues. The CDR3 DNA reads TGCAGTGCTAGAGATCTCGGGACTAGCGGGACCCTCTCCTACAATGAGCAGTTCTTC. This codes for CSARDLGTSGTLSYNEQFF.

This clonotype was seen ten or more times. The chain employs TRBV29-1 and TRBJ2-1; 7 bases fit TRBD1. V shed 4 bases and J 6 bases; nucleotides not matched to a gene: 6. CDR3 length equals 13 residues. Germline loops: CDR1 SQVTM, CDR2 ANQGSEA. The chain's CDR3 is CSVGQGWGNEQFF. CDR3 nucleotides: TGCAGCGTTGGACAGGGATGGGGCAATGAGCAGTTCTTC.